This T cell receptor beta chain was found in a study of blood T cells in healthy people across ages. Turning to the study itself: In model experiments, template switching was able to capture about one barcoded beta molecule for every two T cells that were present. Study outcomes and limitations: Older age coincided with a roughly linear decline in TCR beta diversity per million T cells.

A note on this clonotype: No antigen is known for it.

Then a second PCR, running roughly 7 to 12 cycles, was carried out with a sample-barcoded 5' primer and a J-beta primer mix. Each cDNA molecule was tagged by a template-switch adaptor with 12 random nucleotides. TCRdb ran MiXCR on the 5' RACE reads and lists one entry per CDR3 protein. The table includes fewer than 950,000 distinct CDR3 sequences, 36% detected once. This CDR3 region has 14 residues. Germline-derived CDR1 and CDR2 are SGHKS and YYEKEE (reference sequence). The chain carries TRBV5-5 and TRBJ2-7; D gene ambiguous. The DNA matches TRBJ2-5 better at its end, which makes the J call doubtful. This clonotype originated in a man aged 18 to 35 in good health. Sequenced material: blood. CDR3 region: CASTTFQYQETQYF. In nucleotides, the CDR3 is TGTGCCAGCACCACCTTCCAGTACCAAGAGACCCAGTACTTC.